These 2 T cell receptor beta chains were sequenced from one sample in a study of CD8 T cells in ankylosing spondylitis. Via MiXCR, TCRdb re-called the 5' RACE reads, giving one row per CDR3 protein. There are 250,000 to 350,000 distinct CDR3 sequences in the sample; around 20% occur only once, and roughly 7.4% lies in the top ten. The sequenced sample consisted of blood, either unsorted or a sorted T cell fraction (not recorded which). These receptor sequences come from a male donor with ankylosing spondylitis or in good health (not recorded which).

This chain links TRBV12-3 or TRBV12-4 with TRBJ1-5, with D possibly matching TRBD1 (6 bases). Trimming stripped 6 bases from V and 5 bases from J, with 20 bases between. The CDR3 runs to 16 residues. CDR3 amino acids: CASSSQMGGAHQPQHF. The CDR3 DNA sequence: TGTGCCAGCAGCTCACAGATGGGGGGCGCCCATCAGCCCCAGCATTTT.

This sequence joins TRBV5-1 and TRBJ2-5, with 13 bases that match TRBD2. V lost 4 bases, J lost 4 bases, and 4 bases stayed unmatched. This CDR3 has 15 amino acids. In germline, CDR1 is SGHRS, CDR2 YFSETQ. CDR3 sequence: CASSLGTSGIETQYF. The CDR3 region has the DNA TGCGCCAGCAGCCTTGGGACTAGCGGGATAGAGACCCAGTACTTC. Together with reference TRBV5-1 and TRBJ2-5, the CDR3 gives the full variable domain: KAGVTQTPRYLIKTRGQQVTLSCSPISGHRSVSWYQQTPGQGLQFLFEYFSETQRNKGNFPGRFSGRQFSNSRSEMNVSTLELGDSALYLCASSLGTSGIETQYFGPGTRLLVL.